This T cell receptor beta chain was recovered during a study of OX40 agonist ivuxolimab in advanced cancers. Study-wide context: The patients received ivuxolimab by intravenous route every 2 weeks at 0.01 to 10 mg/kg.

The protocol was immunoSEQ multiplex PCR, while the TCRdb copy is restricted to in-frame clones and leaves out a portion. Of 55,000 to 80,000 clones in the sample, 70% to 90% were seen once. The V gene lost 5 bases and the J gene lost 3 bases, with 11 bases spanning the gap. The germline V gene encodes CDR1 MRHNA and CDR2 SNTAGT. This CDR3 contains 15 residues. The cohort excluded patients with autoimmune disease history or systemic immunosuppression. Baseline, cycle 4 day 1, and cycle 7 day 1 were the blood sampling points. This TCR was sampled from an adult with an advanced solid tumor such as melanoma, head and neck, liver or kidney cancer. Specimen: CD4+ or CD8+ T cells sorted from blood, collected in a trial of the OX40 agonist ivuxolimab. The genes are TRBV6-4 and TRBJ1-6; no clear D gene. In nucleotides, the CDR3 is TGTGCCAGCAGTCAAGACGGGGACTATAATTCACCCCTCCACTTT. Translating gives CASSQDGDYNSPLHF.